The text below deals with one T cell receptor (beta chain). Its binding antigen is unknown. Per-base quality was not reported, and no clone a single base away is much larger than it. This sample was included in a study of blood T cell repertoires in COVID-19 (dated by TCRdb to 2018 to 2020). Notes on the research overall: The collaborator samples originated in the United States, Italy and Spain and spanned the acute and convalescent phases of COVID-19. Samples were obtained from the ongoing ImmuneRACE study (first 160 participants) and from roughly 1,300 subjects provided by 6 global collaborators. The dataset comprised deeply sampled blood TCRbeta repertoires from subjects exposed to, actively infected with, or recovered from COVID-19. The material from the prospective study consisted of cDNA or gDNA derived from T cells, B-cell-depleted T cells, or PBMCs. The repertoires were made available in a free public database intended to serve as a resource for research on the immune response to SARS-CoV-2. Sample metadata almost always included a de-identified subject ID, COVID-19 status, age in years and sex. Where available, HLA class I and class II types were obtained from metadata supplied by the sample provider rather than from assay-based typing.

The collaborating institutions used their own protocols to collect whole blood in K2EDTA tubes. For TCRbeta analysis, collaborators shipped samples in one of three forms: frozen whole blood, isolated PBMCs, or DNA extracted from either of those sample types. TCRbeta CDR3 regions were amplified from genomic DNA by means of the immunoSEQ Assay, a bias-controlled multiplex PCR. The authors processed their data as follows. Within the assay, amplification of reference gene primers was used to estimate how many nucleated cells each sample contained. To quantify the absolute abundance of each unique TCRbeta CDR3 rearrangement, sequence reads were collapsed and filtered. For each sample, productive Simpson clonality was calculated as the square root of Simpson's diversity index across productive rearrangements. TCRdb holds this immuneACCESS table with in-frame rearrangements only. Some clones are missing; in checked studies, unresolved V genes explain under half, and the rest has no known cause. V and J calls and clone size are those listed in that table; D and trimming were worked out from the DNA. The sample table shows about 290,000 clones, and roughly 80% are seen once. Around 4.2% of the sample is taken by the ten largest.

What the authors observed across the whole study: How much clinical and demographic metadata was included differed by source and by participant, and the metadata was provided uncurated.

The cysteine opens and the phenylalanine closes a CDR3 of 15 amino acids. The DNA shown is the 45-base CDR3, in frame from base 1. From a lookup of the germline V gene (reference sequence), CDR1 and CDR2 are MNHNY and SVGAGI. The germline ends are 22 bases apart after V is trimmed by 7 bases and J by 7 bases. The sequence was obtained from a woman aged 45-60 years with active or convalescent COVID-19. The material sequenced was peripheral blood. The chain is encoded by TRBV6-6 joined to TRBJ1-1, and the D gene may be TRBD1, 5 bases matching. In nucleotides, the sequence is TGTGCCAGCACCCTGGGGCAGCCGGCAACAGATGAAGCTTTCTTT. This is translated as CASTLGQPATDEAFF.